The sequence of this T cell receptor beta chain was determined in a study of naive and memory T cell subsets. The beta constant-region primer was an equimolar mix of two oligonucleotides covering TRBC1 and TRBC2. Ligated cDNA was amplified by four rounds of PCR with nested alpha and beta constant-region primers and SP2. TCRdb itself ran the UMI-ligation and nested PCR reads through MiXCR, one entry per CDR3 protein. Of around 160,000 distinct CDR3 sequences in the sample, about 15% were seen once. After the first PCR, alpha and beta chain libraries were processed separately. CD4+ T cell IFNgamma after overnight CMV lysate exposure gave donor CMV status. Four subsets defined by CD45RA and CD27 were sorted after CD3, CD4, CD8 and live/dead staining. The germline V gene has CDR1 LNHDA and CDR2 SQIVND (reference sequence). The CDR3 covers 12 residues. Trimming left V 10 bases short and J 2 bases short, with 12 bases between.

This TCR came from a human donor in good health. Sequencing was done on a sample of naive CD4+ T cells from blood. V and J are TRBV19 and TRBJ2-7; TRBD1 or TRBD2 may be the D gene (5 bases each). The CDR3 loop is CATEGPTYEQYF. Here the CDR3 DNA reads TGTGCCACTGAGGGACCGACCTACGAGCAGTACTTC.